The entry that follows covers one T cell receptor beta chain sequence. Its antigen remains unknown. Subsets obtained from CD4+ cells comprised CD45RA+ naive and CD45RA-negative memory cells. The data stem from a study of shared clonotypes between healthy human individuals. Germline V gene data show CDR1 as LNHDA and CDR2 as SQIVND (reference sequence). The CDR3 loop spans 16 amino acids. The J segment lost 0 bases and the V segment lost 7 bases, leaving 9 bases of the junction unmatched. Clones were sequenced by immunoSEQ multiplex PCR, and TCRdb holds only the in-frame ones, with some missing. The sample consists of a few million clones, over 85% of them appearing once. General study results and limits: Among donors, sharing of clonotypes was expected to be affected by sequencing depth. All-four-donor shared clonotypes had higher generation probabilities than non-shared clonotypes did.

The sequenced material came from naive CD4+ T cells sorted from blood. Subset in this sample: CD45RA+ positively selected. This receptor was obtained from a young man in good health. This chain links TRBV19 with TRBJ2-1; TRBD1 matches 7 bases. The CDR3: CASTSGQVSSYNEQFF. The CDR3 bases are TGTGCCAGTACCTCCGGACAGGTGAGCTCCTACAATGAGCAGTTCTTC.